This entry features one TCR beta chain sequence. Its antigen is unknown. This entry comes from a study of T cells in localized non-small cell lung cancer. Study conclusions and caveats: Appearances in adjacent lung were noted for a median 57 of the top 100 tumor clones. The study linked higher blood T cell density to longer overall survival.

Germline CDR1 and CDR2: SGHVS and FQNEAQ. V lost 1 base to trimming and J lost 0 bases, with 6 bases between them. The CDR3 contains 14 residues. Some clones are missing from TCRdb's copy, which holds only in-frame ones; the method was immunoSEQ multiplex PCR. The table records 8,500 to 10,000 clones, roughly 86% of them present only once. Sequenced here: peripheral blood, sampled before any cancer treatment. This clonotype was obtained from an older female donor with stage II squamous cell lung carcinoma. The V gene is TRBV7-8, the J gene TRBJ1-1; D is unclear. CDR3 residues: CASSLGGMNTEAFF. The DNA of the CDR3 is TGTGCCAGCAGCTTAGGGGGTATGAACACTGAAGCTTTCTTT.